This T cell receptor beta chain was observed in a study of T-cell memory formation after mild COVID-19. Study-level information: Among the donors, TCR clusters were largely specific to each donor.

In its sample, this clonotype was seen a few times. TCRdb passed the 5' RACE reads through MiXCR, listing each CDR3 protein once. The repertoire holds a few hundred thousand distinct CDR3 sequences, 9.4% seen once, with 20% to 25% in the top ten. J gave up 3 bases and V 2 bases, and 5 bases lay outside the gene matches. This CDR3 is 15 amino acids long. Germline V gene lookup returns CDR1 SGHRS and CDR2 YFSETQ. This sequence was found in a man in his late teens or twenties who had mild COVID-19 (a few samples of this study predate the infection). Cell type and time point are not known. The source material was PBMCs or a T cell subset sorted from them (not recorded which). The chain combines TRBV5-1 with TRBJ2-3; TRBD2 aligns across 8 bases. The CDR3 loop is CASSLGAGETDTQYF. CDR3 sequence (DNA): TGCGCCAGCAGCTTAGGAGCGGGGGAAACAGATACGCAGTATTTT.